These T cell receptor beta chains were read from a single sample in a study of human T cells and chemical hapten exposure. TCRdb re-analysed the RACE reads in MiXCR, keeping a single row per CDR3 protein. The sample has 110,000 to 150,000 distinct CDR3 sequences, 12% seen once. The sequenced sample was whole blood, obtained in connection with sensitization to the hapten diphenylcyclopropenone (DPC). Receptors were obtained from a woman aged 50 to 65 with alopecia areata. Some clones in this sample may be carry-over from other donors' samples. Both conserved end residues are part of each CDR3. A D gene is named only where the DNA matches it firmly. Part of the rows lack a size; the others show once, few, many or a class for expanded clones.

cdr3_nt: TGCAGCGTTGAAGGGCTGGTTGGCTACGAGCAGTACTTC
cdr3_aa: CSVEGLVGYEQYF
v_call: TRBV29-1
clone_size: -
j_call: TRBJ2-7
d_call: -

cdr3_nt: TGTGCCAGCAGCCTCCCCCCGGGACGGTTCCAGTATTTT
cdr3_aa: CASSLPPGRFQYF
v_call: TRBV6-2/TRBV6-3
clone_size: -
j_call: TRBJ2-3
d_call: -

cdr3_nt: TGTGCCAGCAGCACCGCGGGGCCCTATAATTCACCCCTCCACTTT
cdr3_aa: CASSTAGPYNSPLHF
v_call: TRBV5-4
clone_size: many
j_call: TRBJ1-6
d_call: -

cdr3_nt: TGTGCCATCAAAGGGACTAGCGCAAACAATGAGCAGTTCTTC
cdr3_aa: CAIKGTSANNEQFF
v_call: TRBV10-3
clone_size: few
j_call: TRBJ2-1
d_call: TRBD2

cdr3_nt: TGTGCTAGTGGCCCTCGGGGGACTAGCGGGGGGCCCACCGGGGAGCTGTTTTTT
cdr3_aa: CASGPRGTSGGPTGELFF
v_call: TRBV12-5
clone_size: -
j_call: TRBJ2-2
d_call: TRBD2

cdr3_nt: TGCAGCGTTGTTGGCGGGACGAACACCGGGGAGCTGTTTTTT
cdr3_aa: CSVVGGTNTGELFF
v_call: TRBV29-1
clone_size: few
j_call: TRBJ2-2
d_call: -

cdr3_nt: TGTGCCAGCAGCTTAGTTAGCGGGAGCGGTGAGACCCAGTACTTC
cdr3_aa: CASSLVSGSGETQYF
v_call: TRBV7-2
clone_size: few
j_call: TRBJ2-5
d_call: TRBD2

cdr3_nt: TGTGCCAGCAGTTTTGGGGAAGGAAACACCATATATTTT
cdr3_aa: CASSFGEGNTIYF
v_call: TRBV28
clone_size: many
j_call: TRBJ1-3
d_call: -

cdr3_nt: TGCAGCGTTGAGGGCCTGCGGACAGGGCCTCGGCGCGAGCAGTACTTC
cdr3_aa: CSVEGLRTGPRREQYF
v_call: TRBV29-1
clone_size: -
j_call: TRBJ2-7
d_call: TRBD1

cdr3_nt: TGCAGCGTTGAGGGACAGGGGAGCACAGATACGCAGTATTTT
cdr3_aa: CSVEGQGSTDTQYF
v_call: TRBV29-1
clone_size: -
j_call: TRBJ2-3
d_call: TRBD1

cdr3_nt: TGTGCCATCAGTGGGGGACCACCCCGAGGGTACGAGCAGTACTTC
cdr3_aa: CAISGGPPRGYEQYF
v_call: TRBV10-3
clone_size: many
j_call: TRBJ2-7
d_call: -

cdr3_nt: TGTGCCAGCAGCAGGGGACAGGGCAACTATGGCTACACCTTC
cdr3_aa: CASSRGQGNYGYTF
v_call: TRBV6-5
clone_size: few
j_call: TRBJ1-2
d_call: TRBD1

cdr3_nt: TGTGCCAGCAGTTTACGGGGTCGATCAGATACGCAGTATTTT
cdr3_aa: CASSLRGRSDTQYF
v_call: TRBV27
clone_size: few
j_call: TRBJ2-3
d_call: -

cdr3_nt: TGTGCCACCTCTCGTCGGACTAGTGCCTACGAGCAGTACTTC
cdr3_aa: CATSRRTSAYEQYF
v_call: TRBV2
clone_size: many
j_call: TRBJ2-7
d_call: TRBD2

cdr3_nt: TGCAGCGTTGAAGGACAGGAGAGCTCCTACGAGCAGTACTTC
cdr3_aa: CSVEGQESSYEQYF
v_call: TRBV29-1
clone_size: few
j_call: TRBJ2-7
d_call: -

cdr3_nt: TGTGCCAGCTCACCGGGGGGTCCCCCCTACGAGCAGTACTTC
cdr3_aa: CASSPGGPPYEQYF
v_call: TRBV18
clone_size: -
j_call: TRBJ2-7
d_call: -

cdr3_nt: TGTGCCAGCTCACCTACCGGGACAGTTGACGGCTACACCTTC
cdr3_aa: CASSPTGTVDGYTF
v_call: TRBV18
clone_size: few
j_call: TRBJ1-2
d_call: TRBD1

cdr3_nt: TGTGCCACCAGCGCCGGAGGGGCTGGCACTGAAGCTTTCTTT
cdr3_aa: CATSAGGAGTEAFF
v_call: TRBV24-1
clone_size: many
j_call: TRBJ1-1
d_call: -

cdr3_nt: TGTGCCATCAGTGAGTCTCCCCTCTCCTACGAGCAGTACTTC
cdr3_aa: CAISESPLSYEQYF
v_call: TRBV10-3
clone_size: many
j_call: TRBJ2-7
d_call: -

cdr3_nt: TGTGCCAGTAGCCGAACTCCTAGCGGTACTTGGAAGACCCAGTACTTC
cdr3_aa: CASSRTPSGTWKTQYF
v_call: TRBV19
clone_size: few
j_call: TRBJ2-5
d_call: TRBD2

cdr3_nt: TGTGCCAGCAGCCCCTCCCGACAGGGCCGTGGCTACACCTTC
cdr3_aa: CASSPSRQGRGYTF
v_call: TRBV7-8
clone_size: few
j_call: TRBJ1-2
d_call: TRBD1

cdr3_nt: TGTGCCAGCAGTTTAGGAGGGAAAGCTTTCTTT
cdr3_aa: CASSLGGKAFF
v_call: TRBV28
clone_size: few
j_call: TRBJ1-1
d_call: -

cdr3_nt: TGTGCCAGCAGTTTAGTGACAGGGGTCTGGTCTAACGAGCAGTACTTC
cdr3_aa: CASSLVTGVWSNEQYF
v_call: TRBV12-3/TRBV12-4
clone_size: few
j_call: TRBJ2-7
d_call: TRBD1

cdr3_nt: TGTGCCAGCAGTTTATGGCGGGGTATGGGAGAGACCCAGTACTTC
cdr3_aa: CASSLWRGMGETQYF
v_call: TRBV28
clone_size: few
j_call: TRBJ2-5
d_call: -

cdr3_nt: TGTGCCAGTGCCGGGACAGGGAACGCCCAAGAGACCCAGTACTTC
cdr3_aa: CASAGTGNAQETQYF
v_call: TRBV7-9
clone_size: few
j_call: TRBJ2-5
d_call: TRBD1

cdr3_nt: TGCAGTGCTAGAGATCGCGGGGGCCAACACTCGCATGGCTACACCTTC
cdr3_aa: CSARDRGGQHSHGYTF
v_call: TRBV20-1
clone_size: many
j_call: TRBJ1-2
d_call: -

cdr3_nt: TGCAGTGCCCTAATCTCGGACTCCGCCTACGAGCAGTACTTC
cdr3_aa: CSALISDSAYEQYF
v_call: TRBV20-1
clone_size: few
j_call: TRBJ2-7
d_call: -

cdr3_nt: TGTGCCAGCAGTTACTCGCCTAGCGGGTTCTCCTACGAGCAGTACTTC
cdr3_aa: CASSYSPSGFSYEQYF
v_call: TRBV6-6
clone_size: few
j_call: TRBJ2-7
d_call: TRBD2

cdr3_nt: TGTGCCAGCAGCCCAATCGACACCTCTAACTATGGCTACACCTTC
cdr3_aa: CASSPIDTSNYGYTF
v_call: TRBV14
clone_size: few
j_call: TRBJ1-2
d_call: -

cdr3_nt: TGTGCCAGCAGCACCGGCGGGAACCCGCTCCGCAACTACAATGAGCAGTTCTTC
cdr3_aa: CASSTGGNPLRNYNEQFF
v_call: TRBV21-1
clone_size: few
j_call: TRBJ2-1
d_call: -

cdr3_nt: TGTGCCAGCAGTTTGGCAGCGGGAGTGAGAAGCAATGAGCAGTTCTTC
cdr3_aa: CASSLAAGVRSNEQFF
v_call: TRBV6-2/TRBV6-3
clone_size: -
j_call: TRBJ2-1
d_call: TRBD2

cdr3_nt: TGTGCCAGCAGCCCCCAAACAGATACGCAGTATTTT
cdr3_aa: CASSPQTDTQYF
v_call: TRBV11-3
clone_size: -
j_call: TRBJ2-3
d_call: -

cdr3_nt: TGTGCCAGCAGCGCCTGGGGCGGCCCTAGCGGGAGGAACAATGAGCAGTTCTTC
cdr3_aa: CASSAWGGPSGRNNEQFF
v_call: TRBV7-3
clone_size: -
j_call: TRBJ2-1
d_call: TRBD2

cdr3_nt: TGCAGTGCTCCCCGACTAGCGGGCTCCTCCTGCGAGCAGTACTTC
cdr3_aa: CSAPRLAGSSCEQYF
v_call: TRBV20-1
clone_size: -
j_call: TRBJ2-7
d_call: TRBD2

cdr3_nt: TGCAGTGCGCCTCTGGCCTCTGGGGCCAACGTCCTGACTTTC
cdr3_aa: CSAPLASGANVLTF
v_call: TRBV20-1
clone_size: -
j_call: TRBJ2-6
d_call: -

cdr3_nt: TGTGCCAGCAAGGGAGGGGGGACCGGGGAGCTGTTTTTT
cdr3_aa: CASKGGGTGELFF
v_call: TRBV12-3/TRBV12-4
clone_size: many
j_call: TRBJ2-2
d_call: -

cdr3_nt: TGTGCCAGCATTGGGACAGGGTCCTACGAGCAGTACTTC
cdr3_aa: CASIGTGSYEQYF
v_call: TRBV6-5
clone_size: few
j_call: TRBJ2-7
d_call: TRBD1

cdr3_nt: TGTGCCAGCAGTCCTCAAGTCTCTGAAAACACCATATATTTT
cdr3_aa: CASSPQVSENTIYF
v_call: TRBV12-3/TRBV12-4
clone_size: few
j_call: TRBJ1-3
d_call: -

cdr3_nt: TGTGCCAGCAGACCCGGGACACGAGACTTCTCTGAAGCTTTCTTT
cdr3_aa: CASRPGTRDFSEAFF
v_call: TRBV27
clone_size: few
j_call: TRBJ1-1
d_call: -

cdr3_nt: TGTGCCAGCTCACCACCGTCTCTAGCCAAAAACATTCAGTACTTC
cdr3_aa: CASSPPSLAKNIQYF
v_call: TRBV18
clone_size: -
j_call: TRBJ2-4
d_call: -

cdr3_nt: TGTGCCAGCAGCCCAGGGACTAGCGGGAGCCTCTATGAGCAGTTCTTC
cdr3_aa: CASSPGTSGSLYEQFF
v_call: TRBV11-2
clone_size: -
j_call: TRBJ2-1
d_call: TRBD2

cdr3_nt: TGTGCCAGCAGCCCCTACGAGCAGTACTTC
cdr3_aa: CASSPYEQYF
v_call: TRBV7-9
clone_size: -
j_call: TRBJ2-7
d_call: -

cdr3_nt: TGTGCCGAGGGGAGGGGGCTTCAGCCCCAGCATTTT
cdr3_aa: CAEGRGLQPQHF
v_call: TRBV28
clone_size: -
j_call: TRBJ1-5
d_call: TRBD1

cdr3_nt: TGCAGCGAATTGACAGGGAGCGGCGAGCAGTACTTC
cdr3_aa: CSELTGSGEQYF
v_call: TRBV29-1
clone_size: few
j_call: TRBJ2-7
d_call: TRBD1

cdr3_nt: TGTGCCAGCAGCAGGAAGACAGGGATAGTCAATTCACCCCTCCACTTT
cdr3_aa: CASSRKTGIVNSPLHF
v_call: TRBV7-9
clone_size: few
j_call: TRBJ1-6
d_call: TRBD1

cdr3_nt: TGTGCCAGCAGCTTAGCTAGCGGGAGGACCCCGAGCTCCTACAATGAGCAGTTCTTC
cdr3_aa: CASSLASGRTPSSYNEQFF
v_call: TRBV7-2
clone_size: -
j_call: TRBJ2-1
d_call: TRBD2

cdr3_nt: TGTGCCAGCAGCTTAGCCGGCCACGAGCAGTACTTC
cdr3_aa: CASSLAGHEQYF
v_call: TRBV7-2
clone_size: -
j_call: TRBJ2-7
d_call: -

cdr3_nt: TGCAGCGTTGACGGGGACTATAGCACAGATACGCAGTATTTT
cdr3_aa: CSVDGDYSTDTQYF
v_call: TRBV29-1
clone_size: -
j_call: TRBJ2-3
d_call: TRBD2

cdr3_nt: TGTGCCAGCAGCTTGGTCACTAGCGGGGTGCTGTATTTT
cdr3_aa: CASSLVTSGVLYF
v_call: TRBV7-3
clone_size: many
j_call: TRBJ2-3
d_call: TRBD2

cdr3_nt: TGCAGTGCTACTGGGGCAGGGGGCGCGATAGGCACTGAAGCTTTCTTT
cdr3_aa: CSATGAGGAIGTEAFF
v_call: TRBV20-1
clone_size: many
j_call: TRBJ1-1
d_call: TRBD1

cdr3_nt: TGTGCCAGTAGTATACCCAAGGGTACGAAGTACTTC
cdr3_aa: CASSIPKGTKYF
v_call: TRBV19
clone_size: few
j_call: TRBJ2-7
d_call: -

cdr3_nt: TGTGCCAGTAGTACCTCCGGGACGGCTACCTACGAGCAGTACTTC
cdr3_aa: CASSTSGTATYEQYF
v_call: TRBV19
clone_size: -
j_call: TRBJ2-7
d_call: -

cdr3_nt: TGTGCCAGCAGGGCGGGACTAGCGGGCCCCTACGAGCAGTACTTC
cdr3_aa: CASRAGLAGPYEQYF
v_call: TRBV6-1
clone_size: many
j_call: TRBJ2-7
d_call: TRBD2